The TCR beta chain described here comes from a study of cytomegalovirus exposure and HLA in healthy donors. Study-level information: Clustering assigned 70% to 90% of the approximately 430 genotyped donors to the Caucasian-associated ancestry cluster. Study conclusions and caveats: Researchers reported that a few CMV-associated chains were confirmed in vitro as CMV antigen-specific.

The CDR3 loop spans 11 amino acids. CDR1 is GTSNPN and CDR2 is SVGIG in the germline V gene (reference sequence). Trimming shortened V by 4 bases and J by 7 bases, and 11 bases separated the two germline ends. Comment on this clone: The antigen is unknown.

Whereas donors were nominally healthy upon sampling, unrecorded immune exposures were probable. PCR primers comprised 60 Vbeta and 13 Jbeta primers. Authors' analysis steps: An analysis performed later counted 60 million to 90 million unique TCR beta chains (approximately 10 million of them shared). The protocol was immunoSEQ multiplex PCR, while the TCRdb copy is restricted to in-frame clones and leaves out a portion. The D gene and trimming were derived from the DNA, and the V and J assignments and clone size from that table. Of around 210,000 clones detected, about 77% appear once; the ten largest clones hold about 2.7%.

The chain employs TRBV30 and TRBJ2-7; tentatively, D is TRBD2 (5 bases). This sequence originates from a woman between 25 and 40 years old in good health and CMV-seronegative. Specimen: PBMCs. The CDR3 loop is CAWNEGREQYF. Written as DNA, the CDR3 is TGTGCCTGGAACGAGGGCAGAGAGCAGTACTTC.